Reported below is one TCR beta chain. Sequenced by immunoSEQ multiplex PCR; TCRdb stores in-frame clones only, minus some. The repertoire holds some 100,000 clones, with roughly 90% as singletons. The CDR3 has 15 residues. The V and J ends lost 1 base and 5 bases respectively, with 12 bases between them. Germline assignment: CDR1 LNHNV and CDR2 YYDKDF (reference sequence). This specimen belongs to a study of cytomegalovirus exposure and HLA in healthy donors. This TCR derives from a woman between 18 and 29 years old in good health and CMV-seronegative. Sequencing was performed on PBMCs. The gene calls are TRBV15 and TRBJ2-1; D gene ambiguous. In DNA form, the CDR3 reads TGTGCCACCAGCAGAGCAGGTGGCCAACACAATGAGCAGTTCTTC. It encodes CATSRAGGQHNEQFF.